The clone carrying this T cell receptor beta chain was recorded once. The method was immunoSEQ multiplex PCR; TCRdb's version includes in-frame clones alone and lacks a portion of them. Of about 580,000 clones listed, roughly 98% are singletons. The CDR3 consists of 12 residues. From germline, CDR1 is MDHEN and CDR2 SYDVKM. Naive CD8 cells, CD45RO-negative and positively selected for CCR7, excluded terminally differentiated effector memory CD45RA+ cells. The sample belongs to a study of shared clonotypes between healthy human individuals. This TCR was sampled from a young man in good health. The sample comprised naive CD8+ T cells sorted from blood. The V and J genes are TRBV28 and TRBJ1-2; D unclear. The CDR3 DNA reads TGTGGAATCGCGTCTGTCGTTGGTGGCTACACCTTC. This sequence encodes CGIASVVGGYTF.